The text below deals with one TCR beta chain. Its target is unknown. V lost 4 bases, J lost 7 bases, and 14 bases lay in between. Germline lookup yields CDR1 GTSNPN and CDR2 SVGIG (reference sequence). The CDR3 length is 14 residues. These data are taken from a study of shared clonotypes between healthy human individuals. Study-level findings and limits: Investigators expected sequencing depth to affect clonotype sharing among donors. Sharing across four donors was highest in naive CD4 (roughly 5%) and lowest in memory CD8 (approximately 0.4%).

Profiling relied on immunoSEQ multiplex PCR, and the TCRdb table lists in-frame clones only, not all of them. The table has over a million clones, roughly 70% seen once. Sequences were obtained from memory CD4+ T cells sorted from blood. The subset here: CD45RA-negative fraction. The TCR sequence derives from a man aged 18 to 29 in good health. The chain joins TRBV30 to TRBJ1-6; unclear D gene. CDR3 protein: CAWNLSGKNSPLHF. The DNA for the CDR3 is TGTGCCTGGAATTTGTCCGGAAAGAATTCACCCCTCCACTTT.